Shown below are 26 T cell receptor beta chains from a single sample sequenced in a study of shared clonotypes between healthy human individuals. The protocol was immunoSEQ multiplex PCR, while the TCRdb copy is restricted to in-frame clones and leaves out a portion. The sample lists around 1.9 million clones, roughly 95% occurring once. It was CD45RO-negative cells, positively selected for CCR7, that made up naive CD8 cells, with terminally differentiated effector memory CD45RA+ cells excluded. Sequences were obtained from naive CD8+ T cells from PBMCs. All receptors come from a man in his late teens or twenties in good health. Some clones in this sample may be carry-over from other donors' samples.

The V and J genes are TRBV9 and TRBJ2-2; D possibly matches TRBD1 or TRBD2 (7 bases each). The CDR3 is 17 residues long. Germline CDR1 and CDR2: SGDLS and YYNGEE. The germline V and J ends were trimmed by 0 bases and 3 bases, with 15 bases remaining between them. CDR3 in amino acids: CASSVDPGGGHTGELFF. The DNA of the CDR3 is TGTGCCAGCAGCGTAGATCCAGGGGGGGGACACACCGGGGAGCTGTTTTTT.

The chain combines TRBV27 with TRBJ2-7, with 7 bases identical to TRBD1. The germline V gene has CDR1 MNHEY and CDR2 SMNVEV (reference sequence). V trimming: 6 bases; J trimming: 3 bases; junction bases outside the gene matches: 8. The CDR3 has 14 residues. Here the CDR3 DNA reads TGTGCCAGCAGCCTCGGGACAGCCATCTACGAGCAGTACTTC. Its translation is CASSLGTAIYEQYF.

V and J are TRBV6-6 and TRBJ2-1; 7 nucleotides agree with TRBD2. Germline V gene sequence: CDR1 MNHNY, CDR2 SVGAGI (reference sequence). The V gene end was trimmed by 2 bases and the J gene end by 5 bases; junction bases not matched to a gene: 9. This CDR3 region has 16 residues. The chain's CDR3 is CASSYAALAANNEQFF. In DNA, the CDR3 is TGTGCCAGCAGTTACGCGGCCCTAGCGGCAAACAATGAGCAGTTCTTC.

This clone was seen a few times. The chain couples TRBV5-6 to TRBJ1-4; tentatively, D is TRBD1 (5 bases). V was trimmed by 6 bases and J by 7 bases, leaving 19 bases between them. Germline V gene lookup returns CDR1 SGHDT and CDR2 YYEEEE. This CDR3 has 15 residues. The CDR3 DNA reads TGTGCCAGCACCCAGGGTCCTCCCCGCGGTGAAAAACTGTTTTTT. Translated, it gives CASTQGPPRGEKLFF. Full variable domain (missing parts from reference TRBV5-6 and TRBJ1-4): DAGVTQSPTHLIKTRGQQVTLRCSPKSGHDTVSWYQQALGQGPQFIFQYYEEEERQRGNFPDRFSGHQFPNYSSELNVNALLLGDSALYLCASTQGPPRGEKLFFGSGTQLSVL.

This chain connects TRBV2 to TRBJ2-5; 7 nucleotides line up with TRBD1. V trimming: 7 bases; J trimming: 2 bases; junction bases outside the gene matches: 10. The CDR3 length is 15 residues. CDR1 SNHLY and CDR2 FYNNEI come from the germline V gene. The CDR3 DNA is TGTGCCAGCAACGTTGAGGGGGCGGGTCAAGAGACCCAGTACTTC. It translates to CASNVEGAGQETQYF.

On this clone itself: The junction differs from germline at one of its ends, possibly a read error. This chain uses TRBV5-3 with TRBJ1-5; no clear D gene. TRBV5-3 is an ORF; its function is uncertain. The CDR3 extends over 16 amino acids. The CDR3 DNA reads TGTGCCAGAAGCTTGCAAGGCAGCCCCAAGGGTCAGCCCCGGCATTTT. Encoded protein: CARSLQGSPKGQPRHF.

This chain joins TRBV7-7 and TRBJ2-5; a weak D match, TRBD2 (5 bases). The CDR3 loop spans 13 amino acids. Trimming pared 5 bases from V and 9 bases from J, leaving 16 bases between. Germline V CDR1 and CDR2: SSHAT, FNYEAQ (reference sequence). The CDR3 coding sequence is TGTGCCAGCAGCGCCCGAGGGAAGGTGGCCCAGTACTTC. It codes for CASSARGKVAQYF.

This clone was seen only once. The chain joins TRBV5-1 to TRBJ2-1; D unresolved. Trimming took off 3 bases at V and 0 bases at J, with 13 bases between the two ends. CDR1 SGHRS and CDR2 YFSETQ come from the germline V gene. The CDR3 consists of 16 residues. CDR3 nucleotides: TGCGCCAGCAGCTGGCTAACAGCGTCCTCCTACAATGAGCAGTTCTTC. Translating gives CASSWLTASSYNEQFF.

V is TRBV9 and J is TRBJ2-2; TRBD2 matches at 9 bases. Germline V CDR1 and CDR2: SGDLS, YYNGEE. This CDR3 has 17 residues. V shed 2 bases, J shed 0 bases, and the junction held 5 bases outside the gene matches. The CDR3 bases are TGTGCCAGCAGCGTCCTGCTAGCGGGATCGAACACCGGGGAGCTGTTTTTT. It is translated as CASSVLLAGSNTGELFF.

This sequence joins TRBV4-2 and TRBJ2-7; D uncertain. CDR3 length: 14 residues. With 2 bases removed from V and 4 bases from J, the gap between germline ends came to 12 bases. Germline CDR1 reads LGHNA; CDR2 reads YNFKEQ. CDR3 nucleotides: TGTGCCAGCAGCCAATTTTACGAGCGTTACGAGCAGTACTTC. Translation: CASSQFYERYEQYF.

The chain joins TRBV28 to TRBJ2-1; possible D gene TRBD2, 6 bases. CDR3 length equals 14 residues. Germline V CDR1 and CDR2: MDHEN, SYDVKM. The V end was cut by 7 bases, the J end by 0 bases, with 10 bases between. The CDR3 reads CASIAESSYNEQFF. In nucleotides, the CDR3 is TGTGCCAGCATAGCGGAGAGCTCCTACAATGAGCAGTTCTTC. Together with reference TRBV28 and TRBJ2-1, the CDR3 gives the full variable domain: DVKVTQSSRYLVKRTGEKVFLECVQDMDHENMFWYRQDPGLGLRLIYFSYDVKMKEKGDIPEGYSVSREKKERFSLILESASTNQTSMYLCASIAESSYNEQFFGPGTRLTVL.

The J gene is TRBJ2-1, the V gene TRBV10-3; no clear D. Per the germline V gene, CDR1 is ENHRY and CDR2 is SYGVKD. This CDR3 is built from 13 residues. Between the trimmed V and J ends, which lost 0 bases and 12 bases, there was a span of 12 bases. The CDR3 region is CAISESRSPGQFF. CDR3 nucleotide sequence: TGTGCCATCAGTGAGTCCAGATCGCCGGGGCAGTTCTTC.

This chain uses TRBV2 with TRBJ2-7; no firm D call. Trimming removed 6 bases from V and 2 bases from J, with 17 bases in between. From germline, CDR1 is SNHLY and CDR2 FYNNEI. The CDR3 runs to 15 residues. DNA of the CDR3: TGTGCCAGCAGACCCGACGGTTGGCGCCCCTACGAGCAGTACTTC. It is translated as CASRPDGWRPYEQYF. The entire variable domain, with the rest obtained from reference TRBV2 and TRBJ2-7, is as follows: EPEVTQTPSHQVTQMGQEVILRCVPISNHLYFYWYRQILGQKVEFLVSFYNNEISEKSEIFDDQFSVERPDGSNFTLKIRSTKLEDSAMYFCASRPDGWRPYEQYFGPGTRLTVT.

This chain links TRBV4-2 with TRBJ2-7; D gene ambiguous. The CDR3 covers 14 residues. Germline V gene lookup returns CDR1 LGHNA and CDR2 YNFKEQ. V was pared by 2 bases and J by 3 bases, with 11 bases between. The CDR3 is CASSQRLGFYEQYF. The CDR3 bases are TGTGCCAGCAGCCAACGGCTTGGGTTCTACGAGCAGTACTTC.

CDR3 coding DNA: TGTGCCAGCAGCCCCCGGGCCGGTGAGCAGTTCTTC. This codes for CASSPRAGEQFF. The rearrangement links TRBV11-3 to TRBJ2-1; D is uncertain. There are 12 residues in the CDR3. Between the trimmed V and J ends, which lost 5 bases and 9 bases, there was a span of 11 bases. Germline V lookup: CDR1 SGHNT, CDR2 YENEEA.

The chain links TRBV5-1 to TRBJ2-5, with D uncertain. Germline CDR1 and CDR2: SGHRS and YFSETQ. The CDR3 contains 16 residues. The V gene lost 0 bases and the J gene lost 2 bases, with 14 bases spanning the gap. Written as DNA, the CDR3 is TGCGCCAGCAGCTTGGGTCAGCGCTCATTGCAAGAGACCCAGTACTTC. It encodes CASSLGQRSLQETQYF.

The chain recombines TRBV4-3 with TRBJ1-2; D uncertain. V was trimmed by 3 bases and J by 4 bases, leaving 15 bases between them. The CDR3 runs 15 residues. CDR1 is LGHNA, CDR2 YSLEER, per germline. The CDR3 sequence: CASSQGRGRVYGYTF. The CDR3 nucleotides read TGCGCCAGCAGCCAGGGCCGTGGACGTGTCTATGGCTACACCTTC.

The J gene is TRBJ1-2, the V gene TRBV7-9; 7 bases align to TRBD1. This CDR3 spans 16 amino acids. Germline V CDR1 and CDR2: SEHNR, FQNEAQ (reference sequence). Unmatched junction bases numbered 9, after V lost 4 bases and J lost 1 base. The CDR3 region is CASSSFGGQDNYGYTF. CDR3 nucleotides: TGTGCCAGCAGCTCATTTGGAGGACAGGATAACTATGGCTACACCTTC.

The chain carries TRBV27 and TRBJ1-4, with 12 nucleotides matching TRBD1. This CDR3 comprises 17 residues. The V and J ends lost 6 bases and 0 bases, in that order; junction bases with no gene match: 5. Germline V lookup: CDR1 MNHEY, CDR2 SMNVEV (reference sequence). DNA of the CDR3: TGTGCCAGCAGGCCGGGACAGGGGGCCCCAACTAATGAAAAACTGTTTTTT. This sequence encodes CASRPGQGAPTNEKLFF.

The J gene is TRBJ2-7, the V gene TRBV29-1; D is uncertain. Looked up from germline, CDR1 is SQVTM and CDR2 is ANQGSEA. The V end was cut by 1 base, the J end by 3 bases, with 7 bases between. This CDR3 region has 12 residues. CDR3 region: CSVEGGYYEQYF. CDR3 DNA: TGCAGCGTTGAAGGTGGTTACTACGAGCAGTACTTC.

The chain employs TRBV7-2 and TRBJ2-1; the match to TRBD2 covers 15 bases. Germline assignment: CDR1 SGHTA and CDR2 FQGNSA. J lost 6 bases, V lost 5 bases, and 11 bases had no gene match. This CDR3 contains 18 residues. The CDR3 loop is CASSRQTRTSGRGNEQFF. The CDR3 nucleotides read TGTGCCAGCAGCCGACAAACCAGGACTAGCGGGAGGGGCAATGAGCAGTTCTTC.

Note on this clone: The sample holds other DNA sequences that translate to the same CDR3. This sequence joins TRBV5-4 and TRBJ2-3; D call uncertain. Trimming took off 0 bases at V and 2 bases at J, with 7 bases between the two ends. This CDR3 is 14 amino acids long. Germline loops: CDR1 SGHNT, CDR2 YYREEE (reference sequence). This CDR3 is CASSLGGYTDTQYF. The CDR3 DNA reads TGTGCCAGCAGCTTGGGAGGCTACACAGATACGCAGTATTTT.

The rearrangement uses TRBV13 and TRBJ2-7; TRBD1 might be the D (6 bases). The CDR3 contains 13 residues. The V and J ends lost 6 bases and 7 bases respectively, with 16 bases between them. CDR1 and CDR2 from the germline V gene are PRHDT and FYEKMQ (reference sequence). DNA of the CDR3: TGTGCCAGCAGATCCTCAACAGGGCAGGAGCAGTACTTC. Its translation is CASRSSTGQEQYF.

The chain employs TRBV27 and TRBJ2-3, with D tentatively TRBD2 (5 bases). Germline CDR1 MNHEY, CDR2 SMNVEV (reference sequence). The CDR3 is 13 residues long. V gave up 9 bases and J gave up 2 bases, with 12 bases separating them. The CDR3: CASRLMNTDTQYF. The CDR3 DNA sequence: TGTGCCAGTAGACTAATGAACACAGATACGCAGTATTTT.

V usage is TRBV5-1 and J usage is TRBJ2-2; 9 nucleotides align to TRBD1. The CDR3 has 18 residues. J was trimmed by 0 bases and V by 4 bases; bases with no gene match: 10. The V gene's germline CDR1 is SGHRS and CDR2 YFSETQ. The DNA for the CDR3 is TGCGCCAGCAGCCCGTCTGGGACAGGGATTTCGAACACCGGGGAGCTGTTTTTT. Residues: CASSPSGTGISNTGELFF.

The chain recombines TRBV30 with TRBJ2-3; 7 positions agree with TRBD2. The CDR3 length is 17 residues. Germline trimming cut 6 bases from V and 0 bases from J; bases unmatched to any gene: 15. Germline loops: CDR1 GTSNPN, CDR2 SVGIG (reference sequence). CDR3 protein: CACGGIWSRFSTDTQYF. CDR3 nucleotides: TGTGCCTGCGGGGGGATTTGGAGCCGCTTTAGCACAGATACGCAGTATTTT.